These 9 T cell receptor beta chains originate from one sample sequenced in a study of CD8 T cells in Susac syndrome. RNA totalling 0.5 to 1 ug underwent reverse transcription with random hexamers. One entry per CDR3 protein, called by TCRdb with MiXCR from the immunoSEQ multiplex PCR reads. Here the sample spans 150,000 to 200,000 distinct CDR3 sequences, about 95% being singletons. Sequenced input: CD4+ T cells from PBMCs. The receptors originated from a human donor in good health.

V usage is TRBV10-3 and J usage is TRBJ2-5; no firm D call. Germline V gene sequence: CDR1 ENHRY, CDR2 SYGVKD. V shed 2 bases and J shed 5 bases, with 6 bases lying between them. The CDR3 contains 12 residues. CDR3 protein: CAISEVVETQYF. Written as DNA, the CDR3 is TGTGCCATCAGTGAGGTGGTGGAGACCCAGTACTTC.

CDR3 in amino acids: CASSYRINTGSYEQYF. CDR3 nucleotide sequence: TGTGCCAGCAGTTACCGCATCAATACGGGCTCCTACGAGCAGTACTTC. The chain links TRBV6-5 to TRBJ2-7; unclear D gene. This CDR3 spans 16 amino acids. Trimming took off 2 bases at V and 0 bases at J, with 14 bases between the two ends. Germline CDR1 MNHEY, CDR2 SVGAGI.

V usage is TRBV6-5 and J usage is TRBJ2-7, with a possible D match to TRBD2 (5 bases). V lost 7 bases, J lost 3 bases, and 19 bases lay in between. Per germline, CDR1 MNHEY and CDR2 SVGAGI. The CDR3 loop spans 15 amino acids. Here the CDR3 DNA reads TGTGCCAGCACCTCCCCCACTAGGGCTGGCTACGAGCAGTACTTC. This codes for CASTSPTRAGYEQYF.

In its sample, this clonotype was seen once. This chain connects TRBV12-3 or TRBV12-4 to TRBJ1-1; the D gene is possibly TRBD1 (5 bases). The V and J ends lost 6 bases and 0 bases respectively, with 14 bases between them. The CDR3 runs 15 residues. CDR3 in DNA: TGTGCCAGCAGCCCTCAGGGTTTTTTGAACACTGAAGCTTTCTTT. Translation: CASSPQGFLNTEAFF.

The sample holds a few counts of this clonotype. CDR3: CASRGQGNNSPLHF. CDR3 in DNA: TGTGCCAGCAGAGGGCAGGGGAATAATTCACCCCTCCACTTT. V gene TRBV6-5 combines with J gene TRBJ1-6, with a possible D match to TRBD1 (6 bases). V shed 6 bases and J shed 5 bases, with 11 bases lying between them. The CDR3 is 14 residues long. From germline, CDR1 is MNHEY and CDR2 SVGAGI.

This clonotype appeared once. V and J are TRBV9 and TRBJ1-6, with 7 nucleotides matching TRBD1. V shed 4 bases and J 9 bases; nucleotides not matched to a gene: 16. The CDR3 contains 17 residues. The germline CDR1 and CDR2 sequences are SGDLS and YYNGEE. CDR3 DNA: TGTGCCAGCAGCCCAGCTAGGGGGCCGGGGACGGGTTCACCCCTCCACTTT. Encoded protein: CASSPARGPGTGSPLHF.

The V gene is TRBV20-1, the J gene TRBJ1-2; no firm D call. Between the trimmed V and J ends, which lost 0 bases and 4 bases, there was a span of 12 bases. The CDR3 loop spans 14 amino acids. Germline V gives CDR1 DFQATT, CDR2 SNEGSKA (reference sequence). CDR3 in amino acids: CSARDRPYTYGYTF. In DNA form, the CDR3 reads TGCAGTGCTAGAGACAGGCCCTACACCTATGGCTACACCTTC.

J is TRBJ1-1 and V is TRBV7-9; 9 bases are a match to TRBD1. Germline values: CDR1 SEHNR, CDR2 FQNEAQ (reference sequence). Trimming at V came to 3 bases and at J to 6 bases, leaving 5 bases not matched to a gene. This CDR3 is built from 14 residues. In nucleotides, the CDR3 is TGTGCCAGCAGCTTCTCGACAGGGGGTGCTGAAGCTTTCTTT. Its translation: CASSFSTGGAEAFF. The full variable domain, in which reference TRBV7-9 and TRBJ1-1 provide the parts outside the CDR3, is DTGVSQNPRHKITKRGQNVTFRCDPISEHNRLYWYRQTLGQGPEFLTYFQNEAQLEKSRLLSDRFSAERPKGSFSTLEIQRTEQGDSAMYLCASSFSTGGAEAFFGQGTRLTVV.

The chain combines TRBV7-2 with TRBJ1-1; no clear D. The CDR3 length is 11 residues. V lost 2 bases to trimming and J lost 4 bases, with 2 bases between them. CDR1 is SGHTA, CDR2 FQGNSA, per germline. This CDR3 reads CASSLSTEAFF. The CDR3 nucleotides read TGTGCCAGCAGCTTAAGCACTGAAGCTTTCTTT.